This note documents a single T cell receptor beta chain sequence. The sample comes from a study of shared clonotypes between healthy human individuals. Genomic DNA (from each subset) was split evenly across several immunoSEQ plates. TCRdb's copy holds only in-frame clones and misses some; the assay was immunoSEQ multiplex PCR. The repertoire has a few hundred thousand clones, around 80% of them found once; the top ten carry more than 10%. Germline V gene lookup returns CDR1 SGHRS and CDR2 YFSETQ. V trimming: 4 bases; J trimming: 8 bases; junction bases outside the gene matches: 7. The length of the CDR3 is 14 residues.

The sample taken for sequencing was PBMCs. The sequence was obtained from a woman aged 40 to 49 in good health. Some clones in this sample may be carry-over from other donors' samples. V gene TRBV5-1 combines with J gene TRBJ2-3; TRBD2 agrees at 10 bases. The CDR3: CASSSASGSGTQYF. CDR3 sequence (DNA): TGCGCCAGCAGCAGTGCTAGCGGGAGCGGTACGCAGTATTTT.